These T cell receptor beta chains were read from a single sample in a study of blood T cell repertoires in COVID-19. Only in-frame clones appear in the TCRdb table, and some are missing; sequencing was by immunoSEQ multiplex PCR. The data show over 55,000 clones, more than 75% seen once. Sequencing was carried out using peripheral blood. The receptors come from a man over 45 with active COVID-19. Each CDR3 is given with its conserved first and last residue. D genes are given only for firm matches. Clone size is stated in some rows and not others, as once, few, many or a class when expanded.

>TRBV7-2|NA|NA|TRBJ2-7
TGTGCCAGCAGCCCTCCAGGGGTAGGTCGGGAGCAGTACTTC
CASSPPGVGREQYF
>TRBV7-3|NA|NA|TRBJ1-1
TGTGCCAGCAGCTTAATGAGCGCGCTGAACACTGAAGCTTTCTTT
CASSLMSALNTEAFF
>TRBV2|NA|TRBD2|TRBJ2-1
TGTGCCAGCAACCTACTAGCGGGCTACAATGAGCAGTTCTTC
CASNLLAGYNEQFF
>TRBV9|NA|TRBD2|TRBJ2-1
TGTGCCAGCAGCGGACGGACTAGCGGGGATTACAATGAGCAGTTCTTC
CASSGRTSGDYNEQFF
>TRBV9|NA|NA|TRBJ2-1
TGTGCCAGCAGCGTACTCCTTAATGAGCAGTTCTTC
CASSVLLNEQFF
>TRBV7-2|NA|NA|TRBJ2-1
TGTGCCAGCAGCCTCGCGGCCTCCAATGAGCAGTTCTTC
CASSLAASNEQFF
>TRBV24-1|once|TRBD2|TRBJ2-1
TGTGCCACCAGTGATTCCCGGCGGGGGCTAGCGGGAATTTACAATGAGCAGTTCTTC
CATSDSRRGLAGIYNEQFF
>TRBV9|once|NA|TRBJ1-6
TGTGCCAGCAGCGTAGCTGCGAATAATTCACCCCTCCACTTT
CASSVAANNSPLHF
>TRBV5-1|NA|NA|TRBJ1-2
TGCGCCAGCAGCTTGGGGTCATTAATAGGGGAGGATGGCTACACCTTC
CASSLGSLIGEDGYTF
>TRBV9|once|TRBD1|TRBJ2-1
TGTGCCAGCAGCGTAGGCGGCGGGCAGGGGGTGCTGAATGAGCAGTTCTTC
CASSVGGGQGVLNEQFF
>TRBV6-1|once|TRBD1|TRBJ2-7
TGTGCCAGCAGTGATCATGACAGGGGGTACTACGAGCAGTACTTC
CASSDHDRGYYEQYF
>TRBV24-1|NA|NA|TRBJ2-5
TGTGCCACCAGTGACGTCACAAGGCAACTAGGAGAGACCCAGTACTTC
CATSDVTRQLGETQYF
>TRBV5-1|NA|NA|TRBJ2-5
TGCGCCAGCACTGGCAACCAAGAGACCCAGTACTTC
CASTGNQETQYF
>TRBV4-1|once|NA|TRBJ1-5
TGCGCCAGCAGCCAAGACAGGGGAACTCAGCCCCAGCATTTT
CASSQDRGTQPQHF
>TRBV4-1|NA|TRBD1|TRBJ1-2
TGCGCCAGCAGCCCTGTGGACAGGGTGAGGAACTATGGCTACACCTTC
CASSPVDRVRNYGYTF
>TRBV10-1|NA|NA|TRBJ2-7
TGCGCCAGCAGTGAGTCGGCCCACTACCGCTACGAGCAGTACTTC
CASSESAHYRYEQYF
>TRBV24-1|few|TRBD1|TRBJ2-1
TGTGCCACCAGTGACTTTCTATCCGGGACAGCCTCCTACAATGAGCAGTTCTTC
CATSDFLSGTASYNEQFF
>TRBV14|few|TRBD1|TRBJ1-6
TGTGCCAGCAGCTCAACCCTACAGGGGCGACGATCACCCCTCCACTTT
CASSSTLQGRRSPLHF
>TRBV11-2|NA|TRBD2|TRBJ2-1
TGTGCCAGCAGACCCGGACTAGCGGGAAGCTCCTACAATGAGCAGTTCTTC
CASRPGLAGSSYNEQFF
>TRBV7-7|NA|NA|TRBJ2-5
TGTGCTAGCAGCTTAGGCGGGACGAGAGGCCAAGAGACCCAGTACTTC
CASSLGGTRGQETQYF
>TRBV2|NA|NA|TRBJ1-3
TGTGCCAGCAGTGTAGGCGGGGTACGCTCTGGAAACACCATATATTTT
CASSVGGVRSGNTIYF
>TRBV4-1|NA|TRBD2|TRBJ2-2
TGCGCCAGCAGCCTGGGACTAGCGGGGATGAACACCGGGGAGCTGTTTTTT
CASSLGLAGMNTGELFF
>TRBV7-9|NA|TRBD1|TRBJ2-3
TGTGCCAGCAGCTTAGTTCAGGGGGCGCGAGGCACAGATACGCAGTATTTT
CASSLVQGARGTDTQYF
>TRBV6-5|NA|TRBD1|TRBJ2-7
TGTGCCAGCAGGCCGACAGGGGCGGACTACGAGCAGTACTTC
CASRPTGADYEQYF
>TRBV2|once|NA|TRBJ2-1
TGTGCCAGCAGGCTAGTTCACGACAATGAGCAGTTCTTC
CASRLVHDNEQFF
>TRBV28|NA|NA|TRBJ2-1
TGTGCCAGCCGGTCCGGGGACAATGAGCAGTTCTTC
CASRSGDNEQFF
>TRBV27|NA|TRBD1|TRBJ1-6
TGTGCCAGCAGTTTACCAGGGGACAGTTCACCCCTCCACTTT
CASSLPGDSSPLHF
>TRBV11-1|NA|NA|TRBJ2-5
TGTGCCAGCAGCTTAGCGGACATCCACAGAGAGACCCAGTACTTC
CASSLADIHRETQYF
>TRBV19|NA|NA|TRBJ2-7
TGTGCCAGTAGTCCAGAACACAGGATCTACGAGCAGTACTTC
CASSPEHRIYEQYF
>TRBV28|NA|TRBD2|TRBJ2-7
TGTGCCAGCAGTCCCCACTCGACTAGCGGGGGGCTACTTTCCTACGAGCAGTACTTC
CASSPHSTSGGLLSYEQYF
>TRBV10-3|NA|TRBD1|TRBJ1-1
TGTGCCATCAGTGAGGGACAGGGGACTGAAGCTTTCTTT
CAISEGQGTEAFF
>TRBV19|NA|NA|TRBJ2-5
TGTGCCAGTAGTATTCAGGGAGAGACCCAGTACTTC
CASSIQGETQYF
>TRBV5-4|few|TRBD1|TRBJ2-5
TGTGCCAGCAGCAGGACAGGCTTTCCTCAAGAGACCCAGTACTTC
CASSRTGFPQETQYF
>TRBV27|NA|TRBD1|TRBJ1-4
TGTGCCAGCAGGCGACAGGGGGCATATGAAAAACTGTTTTTT
CASRRQGAYEKLFF
>TRBV6-6|NA|NA|TRBJ2-1
TGTGCCAGCAGTTACTCGAGTTCCGGGAGCCATGAGCAGTTCTTC
CASSYSSSGSHEQFF
>TRBV6-1|NA|NA|TRBJ1-6
TGTGCCAGCAGTGAAGCAGGGGTAGGGAATTCACCCCTCCACTTT
CASSEAGVGNSPLHF
>TRBV29-1|once|TRBD1|TRBJ2-1
TGCAGCGCCCGGACAGGGGGTTCGGGTAATGAGCAGTTCTTC
CSARTGGSGNEQFF
>TRBV5-1|few|TRBD1|TRBJ1-6
TGCGCCAGCAGCGAGGAGGGACAGGGGGTTGCACCCCTCCACTTT
CASSEEGQGVAPLHF
>TRBV7-2|NA|TRBD2|TRBJ2-1
TGTGCCAGCAGCAACCGAGGGACTAGCTTCACCTACAATGAGCAGTTCTTC
CASSNRGTSFTYNEQFF
>TRBV4-3|once|TRBD2|TRBJ2-3
TGCGCCAGCAGCCAAGCACTCCCGGGCGGGAGGACAGATACGCAGTATTTT
CASSQALPGGRTDTQYF
>TRBV7-6|NA|NA|TRBJ2-6
TGTGCCAGCAGCTTAGCGCAGGGGTCTGGGGCCAACGTCCTGACTTTC
CASSLAQGSGANVLTF
>TRBV27|NA|NA|TRBJ2-4
TGTGCCAGCAGTCGACAAGCGGGCTTTTTAAACATTCAGTACTTC
CASSRQAGFLNIQYF
>TRBV7-2|once|TRBD2|TRBJ2-3
TGTGCCAGCAGCTTAACCGGGACTAGCGGGGGGTCTAGCACAGATACGCAGTATTTT
CASSLTGTSGGSSTDTQYF
>TRBV19|NA|TRBD1|TRBJ2-1
TGTGCCAGTAGTATACCAGGGGGCGATGAGCAGTTCTTC
CASSIPGGDEQFF
>TRBV28|NA|TRBD1|TRBJ1-3
TGTGCCAGCAGTAATGGACAGGGGAACACCATATATTTT
CASSNGQGNTIYF
>TRBV27|NA|NA|TRBJ1-5
TGTGCCAGCAGTTTATCGGAGGGGATCAATCAGCCCCAGCATTTT
CASSLSEGINQPQHF
>TRBV3-1/TRBV3-2|NA|NA|TRBJ2-3
TGTGCCAGCACCTCTGGCGGGGATACGCAGTATTTT
CASTSGGDTQYF
>TRBV9|NA|NA|TRBJ2-1
TGTGCCAGCAGCGTAGGGGGCCACTACAATGAGCAGTTCTTC
CASSVGGHYNEQFF
>TRBV7-2|NA|TRBD2|TRBJ2-7
TGTGCCAGCAGCTTAACACGGGGGGACGACTACGAGCAGTACTTC
CASSLTRGDDYEQYF
>TRBV30|NA|TRBD1|TRBJ2-7
TGTGCCTGTCCCGGACAGGGCTACGAGCAGTACTTC
CACPGQGYEQYF
>TRBV5-4|NA|NA|TRBJ2-6
TGTGCCAGCAGCACTCAGGGATCTGGGGCCAACGTCCTGACTTTC
CASSTQGSGANVLTF
>TRBV7-8|NA|NA|TRBJ2-3
TGTGCCAGCAGCTTAGAGGGGGGGGTTGCGGGCGTTCGACCGGTAGATACGCAGTATTTT
CASSLEGGVAGVRPVDTQYF
>TRBV12-3/TRBV12-4|NA|TRBD1|TRBJ1-2
TGTGCCAGCAGTTTACAGGGGGCGCTTGGCTACACCTTC
CASSLQGALGYTF
>TRBV5-3|NA|NA|TRBJ2-7
TGTGCCAGAAGCTCCCGCCTGGGGCGCACCCCCCCTTCCTACGAGCAGTACTTC
CARSSRLGRTPPSYEQYF
>TRBV19|NA|TRBD2|TRBJ2-1
TGTGCCAGTAGTATAGATCTACTAGCGGGAGGGAATGAGCAGTTCTTC
CASSIDLLAGGNEQFF
>TRBV7-2|NA|NA|TRBJ1-3
TGTGCCAGCAGCTTAGGACAGCCGGGAAACACCATATATTTT
CASSLGQPGNTIYF
>TRBV18|once|TRBD2|TRBJ2-1
TGTGCCAGCTCACGACGGACTAGCGGGAGTCGATCCAATGAGCAGTTCTTC
CASSRRTSGSRSNEQFF
>TRBV9|once|NA|TRBJ1-1
TGTGCCAGCAGCGCCTCAGGGGTAATGAACACTGAAGCTTTCTTT
CASSASGVMNTEAFF
>TRBV6-5|NA|NA|TRBJ2-3
TGTGCCGAAAGTGAGGGGGTGAGTAAATCAGATACGCAGTATTTT
CAESEGVSKSDTQYF
>TRBV4-1|NA|NA|TRBJ2-1
TGCGCCAGCAGCCAAGGGCTAGCTCGTGGCAATGAGCAGTTCTTC
CASSQGLARGNEQFF